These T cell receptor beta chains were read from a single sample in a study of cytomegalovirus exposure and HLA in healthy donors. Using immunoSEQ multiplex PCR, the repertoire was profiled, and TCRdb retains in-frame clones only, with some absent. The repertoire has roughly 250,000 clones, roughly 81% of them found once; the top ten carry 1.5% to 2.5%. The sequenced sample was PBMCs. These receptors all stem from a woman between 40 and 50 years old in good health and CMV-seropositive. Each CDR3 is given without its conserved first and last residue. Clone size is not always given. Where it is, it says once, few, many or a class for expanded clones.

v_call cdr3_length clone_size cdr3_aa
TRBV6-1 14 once ASSGTGGNRNQPQH
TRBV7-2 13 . ASSLSPGNTGELF
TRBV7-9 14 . SSSLVAGGNTGELF
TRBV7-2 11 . ASTQGRAYEQY
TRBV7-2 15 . ASSLDSSGTILYEQY
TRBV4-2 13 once ASSQDPGLAIEQY
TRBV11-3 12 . ASSRGGSSYEQY
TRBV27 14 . ASRPRTSGSQETQY
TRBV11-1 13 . ASSPFGGLRNEQF
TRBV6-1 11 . ASSRTENNEQF
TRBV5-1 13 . ASSLGDSLHSPLH
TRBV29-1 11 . SVLWTSGYEQY
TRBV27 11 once ASSSLDGRELF
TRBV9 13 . ASSVGQRGSSPLH
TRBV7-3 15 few ASSLRPTGTGTDTQY
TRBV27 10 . ASSLGGERLY
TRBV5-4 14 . ASSLLAGGSTDTQY
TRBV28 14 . ASSSIGQGILSGYT
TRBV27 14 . ASSLMFSVSNQPQH
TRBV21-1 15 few ASSSKHSRASSYEQY
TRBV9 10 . ASSALGGTQY
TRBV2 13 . ASSEQGWGGNIQY
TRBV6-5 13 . ASSRGGWTRNEQF
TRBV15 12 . ATSISGNTGELF
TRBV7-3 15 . ASSAKGGAHSIGTQY
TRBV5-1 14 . ASSWGLLTSTDTQY
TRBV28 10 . ASSGQSTEAF
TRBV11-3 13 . ASSFSGSGTDTQY
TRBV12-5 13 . ASGTTGYAYNEQF
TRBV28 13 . ASRRGGIGNQPQH
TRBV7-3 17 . ASSLTGGTSGKPAGELF
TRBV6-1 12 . ASIEAGDTGELF
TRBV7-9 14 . ASSQGGSGDYYGYT
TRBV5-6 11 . ASSWGQTYEQY
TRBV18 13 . ASSPPGTGSYGYT
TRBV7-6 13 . ASSSQGNPLYEQY
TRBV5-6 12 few ASSLGPGTYEQY
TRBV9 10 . ASSAPNSIQY
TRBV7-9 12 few ASSLGLANTEAF
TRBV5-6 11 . ASSLLQDDGYT
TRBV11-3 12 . ASSPPGSSYEQY
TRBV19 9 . ASSLGFGYT
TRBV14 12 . ASSPNRNTDTQY
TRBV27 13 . ASSPLVAGPYEQY
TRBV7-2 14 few ASSTARRGLGNEQF